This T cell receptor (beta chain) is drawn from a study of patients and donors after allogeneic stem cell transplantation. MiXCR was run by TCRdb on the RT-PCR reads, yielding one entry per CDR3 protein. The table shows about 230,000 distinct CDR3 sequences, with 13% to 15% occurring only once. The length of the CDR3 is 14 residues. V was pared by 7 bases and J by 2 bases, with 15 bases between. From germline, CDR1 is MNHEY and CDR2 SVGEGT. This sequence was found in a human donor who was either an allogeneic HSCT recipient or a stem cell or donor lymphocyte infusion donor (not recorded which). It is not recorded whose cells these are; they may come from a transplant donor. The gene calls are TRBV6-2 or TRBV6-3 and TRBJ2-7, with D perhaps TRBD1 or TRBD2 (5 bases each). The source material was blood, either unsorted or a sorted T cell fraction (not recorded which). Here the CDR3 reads CASKNVGDPYEQYF. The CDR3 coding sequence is TGTGCCAGCAAAAACGTGGGGGACCCCTACGAGCAGTACTTC.